This T cell receptor beta chain derives from a study of blood T cell repertoires in COVID-19. Study as a whole: T cells, B-cell-depleted T cells, or PBMCs provided the cDNA or gDNA that served as material.

Germline V gene sequence: CDR1 SGHNT, CDR2 YENEEA. The V and J ends lost 5 bases and 3 bases respectively, with 8 bases between them. The CDR3 has 13 amino acids. Generated by immunoSEQ multiplex PCR, the TCRdb table keeps only in-frame clones and is missing some. This table holds 70,000 to 80,000 clones, roughly 90% found once. The sequenced sample was peripheral blood. This chain links TRBV11-3 with TRBJ1-3; no clear D. The origin of this receptor is a man at least 80 years old in a cohort sampled during active COVID-19. The CDR3 DNA follows: TGTGCCAGCAGCCAGACTAGTGGAAACACCATATATTTT. It yields the protein CASSQTSGNTIYF.